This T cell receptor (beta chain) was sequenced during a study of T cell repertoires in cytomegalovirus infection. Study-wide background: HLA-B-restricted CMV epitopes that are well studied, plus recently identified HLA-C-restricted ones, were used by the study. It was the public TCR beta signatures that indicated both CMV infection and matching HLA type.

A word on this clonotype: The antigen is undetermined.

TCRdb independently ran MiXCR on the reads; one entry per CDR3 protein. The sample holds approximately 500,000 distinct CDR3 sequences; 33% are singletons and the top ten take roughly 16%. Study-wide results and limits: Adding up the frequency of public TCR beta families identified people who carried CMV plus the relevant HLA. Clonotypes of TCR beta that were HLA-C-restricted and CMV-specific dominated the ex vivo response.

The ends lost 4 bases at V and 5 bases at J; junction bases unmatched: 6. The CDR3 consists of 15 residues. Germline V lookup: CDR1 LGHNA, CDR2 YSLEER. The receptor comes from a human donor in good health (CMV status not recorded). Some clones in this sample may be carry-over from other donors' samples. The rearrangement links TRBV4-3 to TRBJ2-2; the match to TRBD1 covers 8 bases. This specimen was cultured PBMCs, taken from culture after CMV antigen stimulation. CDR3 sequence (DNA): TGCGCCAGCAGCCCTCAGGGGGCAGGTACCGGGGAGCTGTTTTTT. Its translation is CASSPQGAGTGELFF.